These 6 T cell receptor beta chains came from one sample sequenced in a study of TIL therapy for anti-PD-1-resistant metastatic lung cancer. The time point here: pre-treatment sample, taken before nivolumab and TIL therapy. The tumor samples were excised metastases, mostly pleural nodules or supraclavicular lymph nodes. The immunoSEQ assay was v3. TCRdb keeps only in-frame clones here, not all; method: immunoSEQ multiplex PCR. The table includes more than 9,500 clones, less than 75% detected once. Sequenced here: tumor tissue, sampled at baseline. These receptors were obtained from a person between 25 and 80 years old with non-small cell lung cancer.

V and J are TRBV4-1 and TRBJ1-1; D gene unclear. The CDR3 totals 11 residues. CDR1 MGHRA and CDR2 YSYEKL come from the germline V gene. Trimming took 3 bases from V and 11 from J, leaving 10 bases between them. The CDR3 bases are TGCGCCAGCAGCCATGGTTTCGAGGCTTTCTTT. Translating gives CASSHGFEAFF.

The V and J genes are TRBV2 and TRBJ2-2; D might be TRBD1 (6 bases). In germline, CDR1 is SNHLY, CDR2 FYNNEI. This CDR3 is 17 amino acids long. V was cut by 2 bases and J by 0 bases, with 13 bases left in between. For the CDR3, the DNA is TGTGCCAGCAGTGAAATCCCAGGGGCCTCGAACACCGGGGAGCTGTTTTTT. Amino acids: CASSEIPGASNTGELFF.

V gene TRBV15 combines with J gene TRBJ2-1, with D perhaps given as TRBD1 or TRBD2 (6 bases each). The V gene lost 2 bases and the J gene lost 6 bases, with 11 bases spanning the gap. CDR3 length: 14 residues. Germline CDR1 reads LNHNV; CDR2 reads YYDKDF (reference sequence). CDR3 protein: CATSRPEGGNEQFF. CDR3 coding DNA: TGTGCCACCAGCAGACCCGAGGGGGGCAATGAGCAGTTCTTC.

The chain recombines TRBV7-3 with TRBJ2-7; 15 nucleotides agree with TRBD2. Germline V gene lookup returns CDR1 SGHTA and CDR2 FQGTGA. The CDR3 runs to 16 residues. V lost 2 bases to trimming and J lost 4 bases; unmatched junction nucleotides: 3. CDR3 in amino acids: CASSLEGTSGRYEQYF. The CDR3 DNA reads TGTGCCAGCAGCTTAGAGGGGACTAGCGGGAGGTACGAGCAGTACTTC.

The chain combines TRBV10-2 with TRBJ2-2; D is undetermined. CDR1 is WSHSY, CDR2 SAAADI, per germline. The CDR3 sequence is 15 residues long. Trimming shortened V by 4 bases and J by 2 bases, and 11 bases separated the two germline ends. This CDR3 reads CASSVALSNTGELFF. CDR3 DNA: TGCGCCAGCAGTGTGGCCTTATCCAACACCGGGGAGCTGTTTTTT.

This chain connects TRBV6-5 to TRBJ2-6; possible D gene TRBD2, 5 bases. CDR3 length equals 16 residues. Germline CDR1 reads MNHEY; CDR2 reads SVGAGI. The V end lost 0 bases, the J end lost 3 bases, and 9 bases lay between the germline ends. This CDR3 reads CASSYSGGGGANVLTF. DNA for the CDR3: TGTGCCAGCAGTTACTCAGGCGGAGGTGGGGCCAACGTCCTGACTTTC.